This TCR beta chain was identified in a study of shared clonotypes between healthy human individuals. Profiled with immunoSEQ multiplex PCR; TCRdb holds only in-frame clones, not every one. The sample records about 2.4 million clones, around nine tenths being singletons. The authors divided CD4+ cells into CD45RA+ naive and CD45RA-negative memory subsets. This clone has a single count. As yet, its antigen is unknown. Study findings and constraints: Around 5% of naive CD4 clonotypes were common to a handful of donors.

The source is a man aged 18 to 30 in good health. Sequenced material: naive CD4+ T cells sorted from blood. The subset was: CD45RA+ positively selected.

CDR3 coding DNA: TGCGCCAGCAGCCAAGCCCTCGGGGCTAGCGGATGGGCAGATACGCAGTATTTT. It translates to CASSQALGASGWADTQYF. The chain has TRBV4-3 and TRBJ2-3, with 7 bases matching TRBD2. With V trimmed by 1 base and J by 4 bases, 14 bases remained unmatched. The CDR3 sequence is 18 residues long. Germline V lookup: CDR1 LGHNA, CDR2 YSLEER.